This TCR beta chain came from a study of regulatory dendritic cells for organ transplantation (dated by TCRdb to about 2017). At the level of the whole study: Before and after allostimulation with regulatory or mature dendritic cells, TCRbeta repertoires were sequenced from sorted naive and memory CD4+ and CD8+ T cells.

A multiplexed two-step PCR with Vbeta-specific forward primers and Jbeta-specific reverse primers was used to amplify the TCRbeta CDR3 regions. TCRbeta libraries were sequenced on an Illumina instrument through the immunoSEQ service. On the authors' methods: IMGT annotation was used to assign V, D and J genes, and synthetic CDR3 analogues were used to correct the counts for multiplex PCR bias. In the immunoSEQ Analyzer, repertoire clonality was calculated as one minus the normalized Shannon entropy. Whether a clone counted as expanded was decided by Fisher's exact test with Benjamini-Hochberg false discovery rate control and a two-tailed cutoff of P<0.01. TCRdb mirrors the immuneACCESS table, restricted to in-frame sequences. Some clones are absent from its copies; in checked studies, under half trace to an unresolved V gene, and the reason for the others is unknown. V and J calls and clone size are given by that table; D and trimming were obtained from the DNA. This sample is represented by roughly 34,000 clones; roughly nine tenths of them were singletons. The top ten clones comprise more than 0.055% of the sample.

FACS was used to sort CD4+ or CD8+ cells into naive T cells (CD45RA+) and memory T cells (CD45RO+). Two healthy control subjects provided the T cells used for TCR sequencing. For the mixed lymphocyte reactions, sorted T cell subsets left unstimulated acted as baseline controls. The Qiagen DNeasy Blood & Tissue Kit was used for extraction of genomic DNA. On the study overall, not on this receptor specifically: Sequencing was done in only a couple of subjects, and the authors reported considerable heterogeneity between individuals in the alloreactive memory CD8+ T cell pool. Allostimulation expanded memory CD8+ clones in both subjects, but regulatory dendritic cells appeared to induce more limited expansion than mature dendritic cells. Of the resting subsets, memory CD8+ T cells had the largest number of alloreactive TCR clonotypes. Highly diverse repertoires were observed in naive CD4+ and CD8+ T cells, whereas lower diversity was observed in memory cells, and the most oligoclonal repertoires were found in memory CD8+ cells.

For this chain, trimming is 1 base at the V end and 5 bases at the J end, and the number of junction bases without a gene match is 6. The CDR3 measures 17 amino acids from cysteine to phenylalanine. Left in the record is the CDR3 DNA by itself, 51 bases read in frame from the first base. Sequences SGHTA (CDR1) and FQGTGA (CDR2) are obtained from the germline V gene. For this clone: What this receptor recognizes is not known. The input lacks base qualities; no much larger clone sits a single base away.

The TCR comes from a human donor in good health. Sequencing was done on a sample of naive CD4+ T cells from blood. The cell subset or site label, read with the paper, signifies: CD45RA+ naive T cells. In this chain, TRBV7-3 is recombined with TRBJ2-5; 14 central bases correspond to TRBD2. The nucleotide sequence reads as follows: TGTGCCAGCAGCTTAATCGGACTAGCGGGGGGCAGTGAGACCCAGTACTTC. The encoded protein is CASSLIGLAGGSETQYF.